This entry is about one T cell receptor (beta chain). These data belong to a study of blood T cell repertoires in COVID-19. Study-level information: The samples span acute and convalescent COVID-19 from the United States, Italy and Spain. PBMCs, B-cell-depleted T cells, or T cells were the source of the cDNA or gDNA that made up the material.

This CDR3 comprises 14 residues. Germline values: CDR1 SGHRS, CDR2 YFSETQ. V trimming: 4 bases; J trimming: 6 bases; junction bases outside the gene matches: 3. Authors' analysis steps: The authors estimated nucleated cell counts from reference gene primer amplification. The repertoire was sequenced with immunoSEQ multiplex PCR; TCRdb's copy has only in-frame clones and lacks some. That table is the source of V, J and clone size, and D and trimming were worked out from the DNA. The data show under 300,000 clones, roughly four fifths seen once. The V call is TRBV5-1, the J call TRBJ1-4, with 10 bases aligning to TRBD1. Sequencing was performed on peripheral blood. The sequence was collected from a woman aged 55 to 70 with active or convalescent COVID-19. The CDR3: CASSPGTGDEKLFF. CDR3 sequence (DNA): TGCGCCAGCAGCCCCGGGACAGGGGATGAAAAACTGTTTTTT.